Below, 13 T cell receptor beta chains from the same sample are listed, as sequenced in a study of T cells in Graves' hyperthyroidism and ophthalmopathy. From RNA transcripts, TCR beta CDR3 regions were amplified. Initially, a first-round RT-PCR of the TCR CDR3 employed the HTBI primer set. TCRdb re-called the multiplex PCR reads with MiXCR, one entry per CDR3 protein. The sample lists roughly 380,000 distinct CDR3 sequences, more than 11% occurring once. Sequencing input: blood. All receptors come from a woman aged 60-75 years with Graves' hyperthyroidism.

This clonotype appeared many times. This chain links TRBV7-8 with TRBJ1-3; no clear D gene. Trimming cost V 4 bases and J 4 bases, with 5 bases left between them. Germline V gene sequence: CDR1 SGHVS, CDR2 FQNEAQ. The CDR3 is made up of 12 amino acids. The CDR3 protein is CASSSVGNTIYF. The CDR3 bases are TGTGCCAGCAGCTCCGTGGGAAACACCATATATTTT.

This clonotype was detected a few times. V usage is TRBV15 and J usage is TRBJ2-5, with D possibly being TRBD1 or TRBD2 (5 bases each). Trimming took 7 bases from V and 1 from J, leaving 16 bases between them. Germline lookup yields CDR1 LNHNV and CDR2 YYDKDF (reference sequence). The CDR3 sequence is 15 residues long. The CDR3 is CATKQQSGTQETQYF. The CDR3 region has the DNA TGTGCCACCAAGCAACAATCAGGGACCCAAGAGACCCAGTACTTC.

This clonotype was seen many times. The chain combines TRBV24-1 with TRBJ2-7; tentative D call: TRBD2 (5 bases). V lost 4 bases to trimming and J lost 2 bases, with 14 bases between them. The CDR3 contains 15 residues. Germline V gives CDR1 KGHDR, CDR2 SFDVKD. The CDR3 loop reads CATSEGRGFAYEQYF. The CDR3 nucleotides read TGTGCCACCAGTGAAGGACGGGGTTTTGCCTACGAGCAGTACTTC.

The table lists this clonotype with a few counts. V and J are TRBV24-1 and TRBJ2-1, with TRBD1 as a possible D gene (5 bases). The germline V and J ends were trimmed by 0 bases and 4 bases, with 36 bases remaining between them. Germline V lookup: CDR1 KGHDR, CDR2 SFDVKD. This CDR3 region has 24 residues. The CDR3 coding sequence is TGTGCCACCAGTGATTTGCAAGACCCCACCAGCGACAGTTTGCTCATCGTCGGGTACAATGAGCAGTTCTTC. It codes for CATSDLQDPTSDSLLIVGYNEQFF.

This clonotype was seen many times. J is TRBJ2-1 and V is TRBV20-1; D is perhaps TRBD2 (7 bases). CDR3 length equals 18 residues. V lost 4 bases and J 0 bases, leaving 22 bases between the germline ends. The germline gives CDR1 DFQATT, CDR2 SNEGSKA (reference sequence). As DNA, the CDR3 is TGCAGTGCTATCGGGGGCGTTAGCGGGCCTAGCTCCTACAATGAGCAGTTCTTC. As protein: CSAIGGVSGPSSYNEQFF.

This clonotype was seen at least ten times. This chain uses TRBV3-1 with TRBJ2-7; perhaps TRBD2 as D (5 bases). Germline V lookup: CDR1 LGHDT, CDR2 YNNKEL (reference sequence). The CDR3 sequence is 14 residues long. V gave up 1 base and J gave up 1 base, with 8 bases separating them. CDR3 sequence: CASSQGGNSYEQYF. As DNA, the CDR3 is TGTGCCAGCAGCCAAGGAGGGAATTCCTACGAGCAGTACTTC.

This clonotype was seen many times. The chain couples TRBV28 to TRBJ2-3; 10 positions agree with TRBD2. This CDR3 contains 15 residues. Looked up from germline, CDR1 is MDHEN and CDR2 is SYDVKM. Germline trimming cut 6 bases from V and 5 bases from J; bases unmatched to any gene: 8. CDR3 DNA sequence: TGTGCCAGCAGCGGAGGTAGCGGGAGGATAGATACGCAGTATTTT. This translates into CASSGGSGRIDTQYF.

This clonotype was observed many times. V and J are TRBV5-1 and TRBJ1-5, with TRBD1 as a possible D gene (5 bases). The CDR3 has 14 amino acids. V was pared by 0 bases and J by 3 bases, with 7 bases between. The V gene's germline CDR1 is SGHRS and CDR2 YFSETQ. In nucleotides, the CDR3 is TGCGCCAGCAGCTTGGTGGGGGACAATCAGCCCCAGCATTTT. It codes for CASSLVGDNQPQHF.

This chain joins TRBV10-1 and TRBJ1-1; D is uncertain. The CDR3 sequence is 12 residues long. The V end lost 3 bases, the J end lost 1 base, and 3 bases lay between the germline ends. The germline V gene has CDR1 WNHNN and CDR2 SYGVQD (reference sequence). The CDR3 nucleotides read TGCGCCAGCAGTGACCCGAACACTGAAGCTTTCTTT. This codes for CASSDPNTEAFF.

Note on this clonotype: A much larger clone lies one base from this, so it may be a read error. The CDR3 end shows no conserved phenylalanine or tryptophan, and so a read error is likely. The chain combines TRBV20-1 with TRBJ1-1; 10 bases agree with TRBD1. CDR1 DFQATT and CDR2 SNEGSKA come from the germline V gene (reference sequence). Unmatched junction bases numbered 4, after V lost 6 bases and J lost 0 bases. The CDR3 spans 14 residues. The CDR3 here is CSAGGQGLNTEAFS. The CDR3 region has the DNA TGCAGTGCGGGGGGACAGGGGTTGAACACTGAAGCTTTCTCT.

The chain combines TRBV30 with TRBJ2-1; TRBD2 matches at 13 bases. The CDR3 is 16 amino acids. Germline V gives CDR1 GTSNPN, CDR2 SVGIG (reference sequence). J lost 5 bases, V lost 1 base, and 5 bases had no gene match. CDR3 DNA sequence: TGTGCCTGGAGTGCCAGGGGACTAGCGGGAAACAATGAGCAGTTCTTC. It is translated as CAWSARGLAGNNEQFF.

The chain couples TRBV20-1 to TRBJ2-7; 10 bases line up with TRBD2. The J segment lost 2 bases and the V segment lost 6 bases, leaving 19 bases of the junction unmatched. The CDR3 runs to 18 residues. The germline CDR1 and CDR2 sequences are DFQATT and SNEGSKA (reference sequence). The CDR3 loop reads CSARRQGRTSGDPYEQYF. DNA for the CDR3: TGCAGTGCCCGTCGACAGGGACGGACTAGCGGCGATCCCTACGAGCAGTACTTC.

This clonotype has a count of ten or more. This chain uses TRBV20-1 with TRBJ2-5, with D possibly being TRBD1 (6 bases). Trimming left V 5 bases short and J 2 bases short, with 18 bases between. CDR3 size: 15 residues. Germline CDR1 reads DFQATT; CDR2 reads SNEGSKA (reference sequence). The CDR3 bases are TGCAGTGCTCGCCCTCCGGGACACACACAAGAGACCCAGTACTTC. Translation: CSARPPGHTQETQYF.